This T cell receptor beta chain was profiled in a study of cytomegalovirus exposure and HLA in healthy donors. Study results and caveats: With DRB1 most and HLA-C fewest, TCR association rates differed between HLA loci in a later analysis.

Primers included in the PCR were 60 Vbeta and 13 Jbeta primers. Libraries were prepared by immunoSEQ multiplex PCR; TCRdb keeps only in-frame clonotypes and omits some of them. The sample contains around 200,000 clones, 79% of which appear only once. In the case of this clone: What it binds is unknown.

Source material: PBMCs. This sequence originates from a young woman in good health and CMV-seronegative.

CDR3 in DNA: TGTGCCAGCAGACGGGACAGTTTTGAGCAGTTCTTC. Its protein is CASRRDSFEQFF. This rearrangement joins TRBV6-1 to TRBJ2-1, with 7 bases matching TRBD1. The germline CDR1 and CDR2 sequences are MNHNS and SASEGT. After removal of 6 bases from V and 9 bases from J, the junction contained 5 bases not matched to a gene. CDR3 size: 12 residues.